There are a few counts of the clone carrying this TCR delta chain. The data originate from a study of gamma-delta T cells after stem cell transplantation. TCRdb re-processed the RT-PCR reads using CATT. The table lists 1,300 to 1,500 delta-chain clones, under 8.5% of them singletons, with around 58% in the top ten. This CDR3 has 22 amino acids. Germline CDR1 reads GEAIGNYY; CDR2 reads EKD. The trim removed 3 bases at V and 0 bases at J, leaving 25 bases unmatched. The receptor was isolated from a human donor. It is not recorded whose cells these are; they may come from a transplant donor. Sequencing was done on a sample of gamma-delta T cells. V and J are TRDV2 and TRDJ1; TRDD3 matches 9 bases. The CDR3 sequence: CACDLLRSRGLGDPKNTDKLIF. CDR3 nucleotide sequence: TGTGCCTGTGACCTTTTAAGATCTCGAGGACTGGGGGACCCGAAGAACACCGATAAACTCATCTTT.